Presented here are 30 T cell receptor beta chains from one specimen sequenced in a study of control samples from healthy donors and cancer patients. The protocol was immunoSEQ multiplex PCR, while the TCRdb copy is restricted to in-frame clones and leaves out a portion. The sample includes some 170,000 clones, 95% to 96% of them seen just once. The material sequenced was blood. These receptor sequences come from a woman in her thirties in good health.

The chain employs TRBV10-2 and TRBJ1-1, with 8 bases fitting TRBD1. With V trimmed by 6 bases and J by 1 base, 13 bases remained unmatched. CDR1 is WSHSY and CDR2 is SAAADI in the germline V gene. The CDR3 length is 17 residues. Here the CDR3 reads CASSPKNQGARNTEAFF. CDR3 DNA sequence: TGCGCCAGCAGCCCCAAGAATCAGGGGGCGCGGAACACTGAAGCTTTCTTT.

On this clone itself: The junction differs from germline at one of its ends, possibly a read error. The chain has TRBV20-1 and TRBJ1-1; D is unresolved. This CDR3 comprises 10 residues. CDR1 DFQATT and CDR2 SNEGSKA come from the germline V gene (reference sequence). For the CDR3, the DNA is TGCAGTGCGGCCGACACCGAAGCTTTCTTT. Its protein is CSAADTEAFF.

The chain links TRBV5-1 to TRBJ2-1; 14 bases align to TRBD2. This CDR3 is built from 16 residues. Germline loops: CDR1 SGHRS, CDR2 YFSETQ. V lost 4 bases, J lost 7 bases, and 7 bases stayed unmatched. The CDR3 nucleotides are TGCGCCAGCAGCCCTCGGGGACTAGCGGGAGCAAATGAGCAGTTCTTC. Translated: CASSPRGLAGANEQFF.

This clone was seen a single time. The rearrangement links TRBV6-2 or TRBV6-3 to TRBJ2-7; D gene uncertain. Germline V gene data show CDR1 as MNHEY and CDR2 as SVGEGT. This CDR3 spans 15 amino acids. V was cut by 2 bases and J by 2 bases, with 13 bases left in between. CDR3 nucleotides: TGTGCCAGCAGTTACCGCCCCTTGGTGACCTACGAGCAGTACTTC. This translates into CASSYRPLVTYEQYF.

The chain combines TRBV19 with TRBJ1-6; 9 nucleotides align to TRBD1. The length of the CDR3 is 16 residues. The junction had 8 bases not matched to a gene; V was cut back by 4 bases and J by 7 bases. Germline CDR1 and CDR2: LNHDA and SQIVND (reference sequence). CDR3 loop: CASSSRDRVGNSPLHF. The DNA of the CDR3 is TGTGCCAGTAGTAGCCGGGACAGGGTCGGCAATTCACCCCTCCACTTT.

The chain couples TRBV4-1 to TRBJ1-1; D gene unclear. Germline-derived CDR1 and CDR2 are MGHRA and YSYEKL. Trimming removed 2 bases from V and 1 base from J, with 11 bases in between. The length of the CDR3 is 15 residues. The CDR3 DNA reads as TGCGCCAGCAGCCAACCCACTATTTGGAACACTGAAGCTTTCTTT. This encodes CASSQPTIWNTEAFF.

In this sample, this clone turned up a few times. DNA for the CDR3: TGTGCCAGCAGTTTGCAGGGGTGGGCGGAAGCTTTCTTT. This encodes CASSLQGWAEAFF. The gene calls are TRBV28 and TRBJ1-1; weak D call: TRBD1 (6 bases). CDR3 length: 13 residues. Germline CDR1 is MDHEN and CDR2 is SYDVKM. Trimming cost V 3 bases and J 8 bases, with 13 bases left between them.

The chain uses TRBV5-1 and TRBJ1-4; D not certain. V was cut by 3 bases and J by 6 bases, with 18 bases left in between. The CDR3 runs to 16 residues. Germline loops: CDR1 SGHRS, CDR2 YFSETQ. The CDR3 DNA reads TGCGCCAGCAGCTCAGGATCCCCTACGAACGATGAAAAACTGTTTTTT. Protein sequence: CASSSGSPTNDEKLFF.

The chain joins TRBV5-6 to TRBJ2-5, with D tentatively TRBD1 (5 bases). V shed 2 bases and J shed 2 bases, with 13 bases lying between them. The CDR3 consists of 15 residues. Germline CDR1 reads SGHDT; CDR2 reads YYEEEE. CDR3 in amino acids: CASSFGRALQETQYF. CDR3 nucleotide sequence: TGTGCCAGCAGCTTTGGCAGGGCCCTACAAGAGACCCAGTACTTC. Full variable domain (rest looked up from reference TRBV5-6 and TRBJ2-5): DAGVTQSPTHLIKTRGQQVTLRCSPKSGHDTVSWYQQALGQGPQFIFQYYEEEERQRGNFPDRFSGHQFPNYSSELNVNALLLGDSALYLCASSFGRALQETQYFGPGTRLLVL.

This clone was detected once. The chain employs TRBV28 and TRBJ2-3, with 8 positions matching TRBD1. The germline V gene has CDR1 MDHEN and CDR2 SYDVKM. V lost 3 bases and J lost 4; bases outside the gene matches: 3. CDR3 length: 14 amino acids. CDR3 nucleotides: TGTGCCAGCAGTTTCCAGGGGGCCCCAGATACGCAGTATTTT. Protein sequence: CASSFQGAPDTQYF.

The table lists this clone with a count of one. The rearrangement joins TRBV2 to TRBJ1-3, with no clear D. This CDR3 is 14 amino acids long. From germline, CDR1 is SNHLY and CDR2 FYNNEI. V dropped 3 bases and J dropped 1 base, with 7 bases sitting between them. The CDR3 is CASSDSFSGNTIYF. CDR3 DNA: TGTGCCAGCAGTGACAGCTTTTCTGGAAACACCATATATTTT.

The rearrangement uses TRBV28 and TRBJ1-1, with D maybe TRBD1 (5 bases). The CDR3 is made up of 12 amino acids. The ends were cut back, 7 bases at V and 6 bases at J, with 12 bases in the middle. Germline assignment: CDR1 MDHEN and CDR2 SYDVKM. CDR3 in DNA: TGTGCCAGCACCACGGAGGGGTCTGAAGCTTTCTTT. Its protein product is CASTTEGSEAFF.

The genes are TRBV5-1 and TRBJ2-7; TRBD2 agrees at 7 bases. The CDR3 totals 15 residues. Germline loops: CDR1 SGHRS, CDR2 YFSETQ. The V segment lost 1 base and the J segment 5 bases; nucleotides outside the gene matches: 9. CDR3 residues: CASSLSAGEAHEQYF. The CDR3, as DNA: TGCGCCAGCAGCTTGAGCGCGGGAGAGGCCCACGAGCAGTACTTC.

The rearrangement links TRBV7-9 to TRBJ1-1; no firm D call. This CDR3 is built from 14 residues. Germline V gene data show CDR1 as SEHNR and CDR2 as FQNEAQ (reference sequence). V was cut by 6 bases and J by 5 bases, with 16 bases left in between. Here the CDR3 reads CASSSAFPWTEAFF. In nucleotides, the CDR3 is TGTGCCAGCAGTTCAGCCTTCCCATGGACTGAAGCTTTCTTT.

This clone was seen more than once but under ten times. This chain joins TRBV29-1 and TRBJ1-5; D unclear. CDR3 size: 12 residues. V was trimmed by 6 bases and J by 4 bases, leaving 10 bases between them. Germline V gene data show CDR1 as SQVTM and CDR2 as ANQGSEA. CDR3 coding DNA: TGCAGCGTAGTGGGCCCGAATCAGCCCCAGCATTTT. Encoded protein: CSVVGPNQPQHF.

V and J are TRBV5-1 and TRBJ2-7; 7 bases align to TRBD2. This CDR3 is built from 14 residues. The germline CDR1 and CDR2 sequences are SGHRS and YFSETQ. V lost 3 bases to trimming and J lost 2 bases; unmatched junction nucleotides: 5. The CDR3 bases are TGCGCCAGCAGCTCCGACGGGAGGACCTACGAGCAGTACTTC. Translating it yields CASSSDGRTYEQYF. The full variable domain, with the rest looked up from reference TRBV5-1 and TRBJ2-7, is KAGVTQTPRYLIKTRGQQVTLSCSPISGHRSVSWYQQTPGQGLQFLFEYFSETQRNKGNFPGRFSGRQFSNSRSEMNVSTLELGDSALYLCASSSDGRTYEQYFGPGTRLTVT.

This rearrangement joins TRBV4-1 to TRBJ1-3; a possible D gene is TRBD1 (6 bases). This CDR3 has 16 amino acids. CDR1 and CDR2 from the germline V gene are MGHRA and YSYEKL. V was clipped by 4 bases and J by 2 bases, with 15 bases between them. The CDR3 DNA reads TGCGCCAGCAGCCTTTACAGGGCCACCGCTGGAAACACCATATATTTT. Amino acid sequence: CASSLYRATAGNTIYF.

This clone was observed a single time. The chain couples TRBV14 to TRBJ2-3; 7 positions agree with TRBD1. Per the germline V gene, CDR1 is SGHDN and CDR2 is FVKESK. The CDR3 has 16 amino acids. V was clipped by 5 bases and J by 0 bases; unmatched bases: 8. The CDR3 region has the DNA TGTGCCAGCAGCTTCCGACAGGGACGGAGCACAGATACGCAGTATTTT. As protein: CASSFRQGRSTDTQYF. Looking up the rest from reference TRBV14 and TRBJ2-3 gives the full variable domain: EAGVTQFPSHSVIEKGQTVTLRCDPISGHDNLYWYRRVMGKEIKFLLHFVKESKQDESGMPNNRFLAERTGGTYSTLKVQPAELEDSGVYFCASSFRQGRSTDTQYFGPGTRLTVL.

J is TRBJ1-5 and V is TRBV6-6; D unclear. The CDR3 has 14 amino acids. Germline CDR1 MNHNY, CDR2 SVGAGI (reference sequence). V was pared by 7 bases and J by 0 bases, with 10 bases between. CDR3 DNA sequence: TGTGCCAGCACGGCCACCAATAGCAATCAGCCCCAGCATTTT. It translates to CASTATNSNQPQHF.

The J gene is TRBJ2-1, the V gene TRBV21-1; the table's D gene call, TRBD2, was not cross checked with the DNA. TRBV21-1 is a listed pseudogene. This CDR3 has 18 amino acids. The CDR3 is CASSKKGTSGCSYNEQFF. The CDR3, as DNA: TGTGCCAGCAGCAAAAAGGGGACTAGCGGATGCTCCTACAATGAGCAGTTCTTC.

This chain links TRBV2 with TRBJ2-4; 10 bases match TRBD2. CDR1 is SNHLY and CDR2 is FYNNEI in the germline V gene. CDR3 size: 17 residues. Trimming cost V 3 bases and J 0 bases; bases outside gene matches: 5. The CDR3 DNA reads TGTGCCAGCAGTGAGGAGCGGGGGGGGTCAGCCAAAAACATTCAGTACTTC. It translates to CASSEERGGSAKNIQYF.

The chain combines TRBV5-4 with TRBJ2-1, with D uncertain. V gave up 1 base and J gave up 0 bases, with 8 bases separating them. The CDR3 is made up of 15 amino acids. Germline CDR1 reads SGHNT; CDR2 reads YYREEE (reference sequence). DNA of the CDR3: TGTGCCAGCAGCTTGCTAGGCCGCTCCTACAATGAGCAGTTCTTC. Amino acids: CASSLLGRSYNEQFF. The full variable domain, with the rest looked up from reference TRBV5-4 and TRBJ2-1, is ETGVTQSPTHLIKTRGQQVTLRCSSQSGHNTVSWYQQALGQGPQFIFQYYREEENGRGNFPPRFSGLQFPNYSSELNVNALELDDSALYLCASSLLGRSYNEQFFGPGTRLTVL.

The chain links TRBV7-8 to TRBJ2-3; the D gene is possibly TRBD2 (7 bases). Germline CDR1 and CDR2: SGHVS and FQNEAQ. This CDR3 has 18 residues. Trimming cost V 0 bases and J 0 bases, with 16 bases left between them. The CDR3 is CASSLAWTAGTSTDTQYF. The CDR3 DNA follows: TGTGCCAGCAGCTTAGCGTGGACAGCGGGGACTAGCACAGATACGCAGTATTTT.

The V gene is TRBV20-1, the J gene TRBJ2-1; D is undetermined. The CDR3 is made up of 10 amino acids. V was cut by 3 bases and J by 8 bases, with 5 bases left in between. CDR1 is DFQATT and CDR2 is SNEGSKA in the germline V gene (reference sequence). The CDR3 nucleotides read TGCAGTGCTAGTGACTATGAGCAGTTCTTC. Translation: CSASDYEQFF.

The chain is built from TRBV5-6 and TRBJ1-3; D is unresolved. Trimming pared 0 bases from V and 2 bases from J, leaving 12 bases between. The germline CDR1 and CDR2 sequences are SGHDT and YYEEEE. The CDR3 sequence is 16 residues long. The CDR3 sequence is CASSLVAEGPGNTIYF. CDR3 bases: TGTGCCAGCAGCTTGGTAGCGGAGGGTCCTGGAAACACCATATATTTT.

The chain has TRBV7-8 and TRBJ1-5, with TRBD1 matching over 8 bases. This CDR3 has 16 amino acids. Germline CDR1 SGHVS, CDR2 FQNEAQ. The J segment lost 3 bases and the V segment lost 5 bases, leaving 9 bases of the junction unmatched. The CDR3 region is CASSPQGAGNNQPQHF. As DNA, the CDR3 is TGTGCCAGCAGCCCCCAGGGGGCAGGGAACAATCAGCCCCAGCATTTT.

The gene calls are TRBV2 and TRBJ1-5; D might be TRBD1 (5 bases). The CDR3 is 14 residues long. V shed 7 bases and J shed 0 bases, with 10 bases lying between them. Germline CDR1 is SNHLY and CDR2 is FYNNEI. The CDR3 region has the DNA TGTGCCAGCACGACAGTTTATAGCAATCAGCCCCAGCATTTT. Translation gives CASTTVYSNQPQHF.

The chain is built from TRBV15 and TRBJ1-2, with 9 nucleotides matching TRBD1. Germline V gene sequence: CDR1 LNHNV, CDR2 YYDKDF (reference sequence). V shed 1 base, J shed 3 bases, and the junction held 0 bases outside the gene matches. The CDR3 loop spans 14 amino acids. The chain's CDR3 is CATSRGDRDYGYTF. DNA of the CDR3: TGTGCCACCAGCAGAGGGGACAGGGACTATGGCTACACCTTC.

This chain links TRBV6-5 with TRBJ2-1, with 10 bases aligning to TRBD1. The germline V gene encodes CDR1 MNHEY and CDR2 SVGAGI. Germline trimming cut 4 bases from V and 0 bases from J; bases unmatched to any gene: 3. This CDR3 has 16 amino acids. CDR3 nucleotide sequence: TGTGCCAGCAGTTCTTGGACAGGGGGCTCCTACAATGAGCAGTTCTTC. Protein product: CASSSWTGGSYNEQFF.

The chain is built from TRBV18 and TRBJ2-1; 9 nucleotides agree with TRBD2. This CDR3 has 14 residues. Germline lookup yields CDR1 KGHSH and CDR2 LQKENI. V was clipped by 2 bases and J by 9 bases; unmatched bases: 5. The CDR3 spells CASSPILAGSEQFF. The DNA of the CDR3 is TGTGCCAGCTCACCAATCCTAGCGGGGAGTGAGCAGTTCTTC.